This T cell receptor beta chain was identified in a study of blood T cell repertoires in COVID-19. Study information: Samples of COVID-19 (acute and convalescent) were obtained from the United States, Italy and Spain.

This CDR3 has 15 amino acids. From germline, CDR1 is SEHNR and CDR2 FQNEAQ (reference sequence). The V and J ends lost 6 bases and 2 bases respectively, with 17 bases between them. Per the original data handling: Nucleated cell number was recorded as an estimate derived from reference gene primer amplification. Some clones are missing from TCRdb's copy, which holds only in-frame ones; the method was immunoSEQ multiplex PCR. V and J calls and clone size are as listed in that table; D and trimming were resolved from the DNA. The sample holds 200,000 to 250,000 clones, over 75% seen once. This sequence was found in a man younger than 40 who had recovered from COVID-19. Sequencing was performed on peripheral blood. The gene calls are TRBV7-9 and TRBJ2-7, with a possible D match to TRBD2 (5 bases). The CDR3 protein is CASSSERGLPYEQYV. CDR3 bases: TGTGCCAGCAGTTCCGAGAGAGGGCTACCCTACGAGCAGTACGTC.